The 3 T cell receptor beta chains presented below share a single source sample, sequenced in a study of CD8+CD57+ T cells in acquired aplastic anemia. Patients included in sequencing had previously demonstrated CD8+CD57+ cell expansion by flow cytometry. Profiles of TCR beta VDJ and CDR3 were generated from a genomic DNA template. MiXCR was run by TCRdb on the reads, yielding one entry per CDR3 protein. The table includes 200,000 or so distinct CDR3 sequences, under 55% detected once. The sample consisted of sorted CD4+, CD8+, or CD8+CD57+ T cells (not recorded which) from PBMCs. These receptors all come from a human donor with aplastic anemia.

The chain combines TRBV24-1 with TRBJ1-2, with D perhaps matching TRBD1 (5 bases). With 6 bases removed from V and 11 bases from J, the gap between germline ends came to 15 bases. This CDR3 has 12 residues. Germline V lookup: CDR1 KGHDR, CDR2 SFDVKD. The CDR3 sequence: CATSLGGRMYTF. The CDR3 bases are TGTGCCACCAGTCTTGGGGGAAGGATGTACACCTTC.

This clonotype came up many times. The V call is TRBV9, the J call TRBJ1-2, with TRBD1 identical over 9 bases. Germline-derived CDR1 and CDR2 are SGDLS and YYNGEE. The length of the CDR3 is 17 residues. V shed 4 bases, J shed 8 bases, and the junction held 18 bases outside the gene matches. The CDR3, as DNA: TGTGCCAGCAGCCCGAGGGGCACCTTGACAGGGGGGCGCGGCTACACCTTC. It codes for CASSPRGTLTGGRGYTF.

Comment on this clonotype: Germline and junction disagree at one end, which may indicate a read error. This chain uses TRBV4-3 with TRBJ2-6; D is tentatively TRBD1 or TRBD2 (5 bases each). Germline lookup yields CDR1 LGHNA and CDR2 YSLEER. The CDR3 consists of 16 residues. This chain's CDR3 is CASSEGFSSGANVLTF. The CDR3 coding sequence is TGCGCCAGCAGCGAGGGGTTCTCCTCTGGGGCTAACGTCCTGACTTTC.